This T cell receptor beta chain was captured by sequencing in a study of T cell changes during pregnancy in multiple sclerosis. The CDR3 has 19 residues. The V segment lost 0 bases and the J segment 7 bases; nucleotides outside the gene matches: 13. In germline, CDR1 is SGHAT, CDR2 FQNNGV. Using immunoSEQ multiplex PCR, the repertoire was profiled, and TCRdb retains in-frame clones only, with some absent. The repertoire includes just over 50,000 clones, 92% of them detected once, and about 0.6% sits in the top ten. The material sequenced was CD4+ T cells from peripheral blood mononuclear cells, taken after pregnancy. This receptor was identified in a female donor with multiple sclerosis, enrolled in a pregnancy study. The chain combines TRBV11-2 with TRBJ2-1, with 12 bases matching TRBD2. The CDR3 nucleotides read TGTGCCAGCAGCTTAGAGGGGAGGCTAGCGGGAGGGCCCAGAAATGAGCAGTTCTTC. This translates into CASSLEGRLAGGPRNEQFF.